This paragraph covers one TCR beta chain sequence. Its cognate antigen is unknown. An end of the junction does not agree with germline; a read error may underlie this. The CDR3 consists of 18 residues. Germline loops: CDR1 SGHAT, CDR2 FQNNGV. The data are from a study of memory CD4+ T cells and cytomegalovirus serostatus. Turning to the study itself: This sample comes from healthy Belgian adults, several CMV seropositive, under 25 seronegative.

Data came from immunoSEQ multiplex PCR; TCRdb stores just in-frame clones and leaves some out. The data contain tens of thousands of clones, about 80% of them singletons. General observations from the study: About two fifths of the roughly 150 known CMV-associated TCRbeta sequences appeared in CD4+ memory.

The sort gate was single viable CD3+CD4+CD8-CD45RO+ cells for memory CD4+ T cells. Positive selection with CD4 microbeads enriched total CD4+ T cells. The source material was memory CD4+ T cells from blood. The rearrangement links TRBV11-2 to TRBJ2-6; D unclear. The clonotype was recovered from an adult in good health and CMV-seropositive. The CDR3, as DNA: TGTGCCAGCAGCGGCAATTTAACAACAACAAAGTCGGGCCAACGTCCTGACTTC. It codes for CASSGNLTTTKSGQRPDF.